One and the same sample provided the 3 T cell receptor beta chains below, sequenced in a study of T cells in localized non-small cell lung cancer. TCRdb keeps only in-frame clones here, not all; method: immunoSEQ multiplex PCR. The sample records about 79,000 clones, approximately 90% being singletons. The sample here was peripheral blood, taken before any cancer treatment. Source of these receptors: a woman aged 35 to 70 with stage I squamous cell lung carcinoma.

This clone was observed once. This chain uses TRBV19 with TRBJ2-3; a possible D gene is TRBD1 (6 bases). Deletions cut 5 bases from V and 5 bases from J, with 14 bases between. The CDR3 is 14 amino acids. The germline gives CDR1 LNHDA, CDR2 SQIVND (reference sequence). Here the CDR3 reads CASSSQGLGDTQYF. The CDR3 bases are TGTGCCAGTAGTTCTCAGGGGTTGGGAGATACGCAGTATTTT. The whole variable domain, remainder taken from reference TRBV19 and TRBJ2-3, is DGGITQSPKYLFRKEGQNVTLSCEQNLNHDAMYWYRQDPGQGLRLIYYSQIVNDFQKGDIAEGYSVSREKKESFPLTVTSAQKNPTAFYLCASSSQGLGDTQYFGPGTRLTVL.

As for this clone: One junction end does not reproduce the germline sequence, and a read error may be involved. The chain joins TRBV5-5 to TRBJ1-1, with a possible D match to TRBD1 (6 bases). CDR1 and CDR2 from the germline V gene are SGHKS and YYEKEE (reference sequence). The CDR3 extends over 14 amino acids. The chain's CDR3 is CASRLDRWNTEAFF. The CDR3, as DNA: TGTGCCAGCAGATTGGACAGATGGAACACTGAAGCTTTCTTT.

The chain recombines TRBV5-1 with TRBJ2-3; TRBD1 agrees at 11 bases. The ends lost 5 bases at V and 6 bases at J; junction bases unmatched: 8. Germline CDR1 is SGHRS and CDR2 is YFSETQ. The CDR3 is 15 residues long. The CDR3: CASSVGQGGLDTQYF. In DNA form, the CDR3 reads TGCGCCAGCAGTGTGGGACAGGGGGGCTTGGATACGCAGTATTTT.